This T cell receptor beta chain was captured in a study of T cells in localized non-small cell lung cancer. V lost 1 base and J 8 bases, leaving 12 bases between the germline ends. The CDR3 has 14 residues. CDR1 and CDR2 (germline): MNHNS, SASEGT. This clone showed up just once. Antigen specificity is unknown. Findings of the study overall: Turning up in adjacent lung were a median approximately 58 of the top 100 tumor clones.

The data were produced by immunoSEQ multiplex PCR, yet TCRdb's version contains in-frame clones alone and is incomplete. The sample comprises 35,000 to 40,000 clones, roughly 86% of which are singletons, and around 6.4% rests with the top ten. J is TRBJ2-1 and V is TRBV6-1, with D perhaps being TRBD1 or TRBD2 (6 bases each). This sample comprised peripheral blood, obtained before any cancer treatment. The source of this sequence is a man between 40 and 70 years old with stage I lung adenocarcinoma. CDR3: CASSEEMRGDEQFF. The CDR3 DNA is TGTGCCAGCAGTGAAGAAATGAGGGGGGATGAGCAGTTCTTC.